The 30 T cell receptor beta chains in this list originate from one sample, sequenced in a study of blood T cell repertoires in COVID-19. The assay was immunoSEQ multiplex PCR, and TCRdb's table has in-frame clones only and misses some. Of 250,000 or so clones in the sample, about 90% are singletons; the top ten hold 2.7%. The sequenced sample consisted of peripheral blood. These receptors were collected from a man aged 30 to 39 with COVID-19, enrolled during active disease.

The CDR3, as DNA: TGTGCCAGTAGTGTCCAACAGGTGGTAGGTGGCTACACCTTC. Its translation is CASSVQQVVGGYTF. The rearrangement uses TRBV19 and TRBJ1-2, with TRBD1 as a possible D gene (5 bases). This CDR3 contains 14 residues. Germline-derived CDR1 and CDR2 are LNHDA and SQIVND (reference sequence). Deletions cut 5 bases from V and 7 bases from J, with 17 bases between.

This chain uses TRBV2 with TRBJ1-2; D possibly corresponds to TRBD1 (5 bases). V lost 7 bases, J lost 4 bases, and 19 bases lay in between. Per germline, CDR1 SNHLY and CDR2 FYNNEI. The CDR3 runs 15 residues. The CDR3, as DNA: TGTGCCAGCACCCGAGGAGGGAGTGGGGGCTATGGCTACACCTTC. Protein sequence: CASTRGGSGGYGYTF. Full variable domain (outside the CDR3, taken from reference TRBV2 and TRBJ1-2): EPEVTQTPSHQVTQMGQEVILRCVPISNHLYFYWYRQILGQKVEFLVSFYNNEISEKSEIFDDQFSVERPDGSNFTLKIRSTKLEDSAMYFCASTRGGSGGYGYTFGSGTRLTVV.

V is TRBV7-2 and J is TRBJ1-3; no firm D call. CDR3 length: 14 amino acids. V was trimmed by 5 bases and J by 0 bases, leaving 8 bases between them. Germline CDR1 reads SGHTA; CDR2 reads FQGNSA. The CDR3 region is CASSQQSSGNTIYF. CDR3 DNA: TGTGCCAGCAGCCAACAGAGCTCTGGAAACACCATATATTTT.

This chain uses TRBV29-1 with TRBJ2-1; 7 nucleotides match TRBD2. CDR1 SQVTM and CDR2 ANQGSEA come from the germline V gene. This CDR3 has 12 residues. V lost 0 bases, J lost 15 bases, and 8 bases stayed unmatched. Here the CDR3 DNA reads TGCAGCGTTGAAGAATCTGGGGGGGACGGGTTCTTC. This translates into CSVEESGGDGFF.

The chain employs TRBV30 and TRBJ1-6; 7 bases agree with TRBD1. Germline loops: CDR1 GTSNPN, CDR2 SVGIG (reference sequence). V trimming: 8 bases; J trimming: 3 bases; junction bases outside the gene matches: 10. CDR3 length: 15 amino acids. The CDR3 DNA follows: TGTGCCCGAGGGGGCAAACTGAGCTATAATTCACCCCTCCACTTT. Its translation: CARGGKLSYNSPLHF.

The chain is built from TRBV24-1 and TRBJ2-1; 15 nucleotides match TRBD2. The CDR3 sequence is 16 residues long. The trim removed 2 bases at V and 6 bases at J, leaving 1 base unmatched. Germline values: CDR1 KGHDR, CDR2 SFDVKD. CDR3 residues: CATSDWGLAGGNEQFF. CDR3 DNA: TGTGCCACCAGTGATTGGGGACTAGCGGGAGGCAATGAGCAGTTCTTC.

CDR3 coding DNA: TGTGCCAGCAGCTGGGGACAGGGTGGCAATCAGCCCCAGCATTTT. This translates into CASSWGQGGNQPQHF. J is TRBJ1-5 and V is TRBV7-8; 9 bases are a match to TRBD1. Germline-derived CDR1 and CDR2 are SGHVS and FQNEAQ. Germline trimming cut 4 bases from V and 2 bases from J; bases unmatched to any gene: 3. There are 15 residues in the CDR3.

The CDR3 region has the DNA TGTGCCAGCAGTTATGAAGTGGGACAGGGTACAGATACGCAGTATTTT. Protein sequence: CASSYEVGQGTDTQYF. The gene calls are TRBV28 and TRBJ2-3; 9 bases agree with TRBD1. In germline, CDR1 is MDHEN, CDR2 SYDVKM. Germline trimming cut 4 bases from V and 3 bases from J; bases unmatched to any gene: 8. CDR3 length equals 16 residues.

This chain connects TRBV28 to TRBJ1-1, with TRBD1 matching 9 bases. Germline CDR1 and CDR2: MDHEN and SYDVKM. V trimming: 7 bases; J trimming: 3 bases; junction bases outside the gene matches: 9. The length of the CDR3 is 15 residues. The CDR3 nucleotides are TGTGCCAGCATGGGGACAGGGATGGGGGACACTGAAGCTTTCTTT. Protein: CASMGTGMGDTEAFF.

This chain uses TRBV12-3 or TRBV12-4 with TRBJ1-2, with unresolved D. Trimming pared 5 bases from V and 7 bases from J, leaving 8 bases between. The CDR3 is 11 residues long. CDR3 loop: CASSLRSGYTF. The CDR3, as DNA: TGTGCCAGCAGTCTAAGATCTGGCTACACCTTC.

J is TRBJ1-2 and V is TRBV7-3, with a possible D match to TRBD1 (6 bases). V was pared by 6 bases and J by 7 bases, with 15 bases between. The length of the CDR3 is 13 residues. CDR1 and CDR2 (germline): SGHTA, FQGTGA. CDR3 in amino acids: CASSSGAAGGYTF. In DNA form, the CDR3 reads TGTGCCAGCAGTTCAGGGGCTGCTGGTGGCTACACCTTC.

The V gene is TRBV6-5, the J gene TRBJ1-2, with 8 bases matching TRBD1. Germline trimming cut 6 bases from V and 6 bases from J; bases unmatched to any gene: 9. Germline loops: CDR1 MNHEY, CDR2 SVGAGI. This CDR3 is 14 amino acids long. The CDR3 loop is CASRTGQGANGYTF. DNA for the CDR3: TGTGCCAGCAGGACCGGGCAGGGGGCGAATGGCTACACCTTC.

This clone has just a few counts. The genes are TRBV6-5 and TRBJ2-7; 8 bases are shared with TRBD2. J gave up 3 bases and V 2 bases, and 6 bases lay outside the gene matches. Germline CDR1 is MNHEY and CDR2 is SVGAGI. CDR3 length: 15 amino acids. CDR3 region: CASSYLGGGHYEQYF. In DNA, the CDR3 is TGTGCCAGCAGTTACCTAGGCGGGGGGCACTACGAGCAGTACTTC.

The rearrangement links TRBV6-5 to TRBJ2-1; 13 bases fit TRBD2. The CDR3 extends over 14 amino acids. J lost 12 bases, V lost 4 bases, and 6 bases had no gene match. Germline V gene lookup returns CDR1 MNHEY and CDR2 SVGAGI. The CDR3 here is CASSSPGTSGMQFF. DNA of the CDR3: TGTGCCAGCAGTTCCCCCGGGACTAGCGGGATGCAGTTCTTC.

The rearrangement joins TRBV29-1 to TRBJ1-2, with TRBD1 matching 7 bases. This CDR3 has 13 amino acids. Trimming removed 3 bases from V and 2 bases from J; junction bases left unmatched: 3. Germline lookup yields CDR1 SQVTM and CDR2 ANQGSEA. The CDR3 region is CSVEVQGNYGYTF. CDR3 nucleotide sequence: TGCAGCGTTGAGGTACAGGGGAACTATGGCTACACCTTC.

The rearrangement joins TRBV28 to TRBJ2-7, with 9 bases fitting TRBD1. V lost 6 bases and J lost 3; bases outside the gene matches: 9. In germline, CDR1 is MDHEN, CDR2 SYDVKM. The CDR3 has 15 residues. The DNA for the CDR3 is TGTGCCAGCAGGACACTCGGGACAGGGTTCTACGAGCAGTACTTC. Translation gives CASRTLGTGFYEQYF.

The rearrangement uses TRBV28 and TRBJ2-7; D not resolved. The V and J ends lost 1 base and 7 bases respectively, with 5 bases between them. This CDR3 comprises 11 residues. Germline CDR1 MDHEN, CDR2 SYDVKM. The CDR3 sequence: CASSLLREQYF. CDR3 DNA: TGTGCCAGCAGTTTATTGCGGGAGCAGTACTTC. The complete variable domain, with remaining parts taken from reference TRBV28 and TRBJ2-7, reads DVKVTQSSRYLVKRTGEKVFLECVQDMDHENMFWYRQDPGLGLRLIYFSYDVKMKEKGDIPEGYSVSREKKERFSLILESASTNQTSMYLCASSLLREQYFGPGTRLTVT.

The chain combines TRBV7-9 with TRBJ1-2; D gene unclear. CDR3 length: 14 residues. The germline V and J ends were trimmed by 7 bases and 0 bases, with 12 bases remaining between them. The germline V gene encodes CDR1 SEHNR and CDR2 FQNEAQ (reference sequence). The CDR3 DNA is TGTGCCAGCACCGAAGCCTATTCTAACTATGGCTACACCTTC. Its protein is CASTEAYSNYGYTF.

This sequence joins TRBV19 and TRBJ1-1; no clear D. V lost 9 bases, J lost 4 bases, and 18 bases lay in between. The germline V gene encodes CDR1 LNHDA and CDR2 SQIVND (reference sequence). CDR3 size: 14 residues. This CDR3 is CASRLGVGSTEAFF. The CDR3 bases are TGTGCCAGCCGTCTCGGGGTTGGGAGCACTGAAGCTTTCTTT.

The DNA for the CDR3 is TGTGCCAGCAGCTTAAATGGGCAAAACATTCAGTACTTC. It encodes CASSLNGQNIQYF. V and J are TRBV11-1 and TRBJ2-4; D is undetermined. The CDR3 runs to 13 residues. The V end was cut by 2 bases, the J end by 5 bases, with 7 bases between. The germline CDR1 and CDR2 sequences are SGHAT and FQDESV (reference sequence).

The chain employs TRBV13 and TRBJ1-1; 9 nucleotides match TRBD1. Germline V lookup: CDR1 PRHDT, CDR2 FYEKMQ (reference sequence). Unmatched junction bases numbered 5, after V lost 5 bases and J lost 1 base. This CDR3 is built from 15 residues. CDR3 sequence reads: CASSNTQGANTEAFF. CDR3 sequence (DNA): TGTGCCAGCAGCAACACACAGGGGGCGAACACTGAAGCTTTCTTT.

This chain joins TRBV21-1 and TRBJ2-4; the table's D gene call, TRBD1, was not cross checked with the DNA. TRBV21-1 is a pseudogene locus. This CDR3 is 14 amino acids long. As DNA, the CDR3 is TGTGCCAGCGGACAGGGGGCCCCCAAAAACATTCAGTACTTC. As protein: CASGQGAPKNIQYF.

The genes are TRBV18 and TRBJ2-7; 10 positions agree with TRBD2. V shed 2 bases, J shed 6 bases, and the junction held 1 base outside the gene matches. The CDR3 loop spans 13 amino acids. The V gene's germline CDR1 is KGHSH and CDR2 LQKENI. Here the CDR3 reads CASSPVAGGEQYF. The CDR3 DNA is TGTGCCAGCTCACCAGTAGCGGGGGGCGAGCAGTACTTC.

The CDR3 DNA reads as TGCGCCAGCAGCCAAGGGACAGGGAGAGGGAACACTGAAGCTTTCTTT. Encoded protein: CASSQGTGRGNTEAFF. The chain couples TRBV4-3 to TRBJ1-1; TRBD1 agrees at 8 bases. The CDR3 sequence is 16 residues long. Trimming removed 1 base from V and 1 base from J; junction bases left unmatched: 5. Looked up from germline, CDR1 is LGHNA and CDR2 is YSLEER.

The V and J genes are TRBV5-1 and TRBJ2-5, with 11 bases aligning to TRBD2. V lost 5 bases and J lost 2; bases outside the gene matches: 8. The germline gives CDR1 SGHRS, CDR2 YFSETQ. There are 16 residues in the CDR3. As DNA, the CDR3 is TGCGCCAGCAGGGGATATAGCGGGGGGGCTCAAGAGACCCAGTACTTC. Its protein is CASRGYSGGAQETQYF.

The chain combines TRBV4-3 with TRBJ1-6; 7 bases fit TRBD1. V was pared by 4 bases and J by 7 bases, with 7 bases of the junction left unmatched. Per germline, CDR1 LGHNA and CDR2 YSLEER. The CDR3 runs 15 residues. CDR3 protein: CASSRGQAGNSPLHF. The CDR3 DNA follows: TGCGCCAGCAGCCGAGGACAGGCGGGGAATTCACCCCTCCACTTT.

The chain recombines TRBV2 with TRBJ2-3, with D perhaps matching TRBD1 (5 bases). The germline V gene encodes CDR1 SNHLY and CDR2 FYNNEI. V lost 8 bases, J lost 8 bases, and 17 bases lay in between. CDR3 size: 13 residues. CDR3 bases: TGTGCCAGCGGGGTGAAGGGGATAGGTACGCAGTATTTT. It codes for CASGVKGIGTQYF.

V usage is TRBV3-1 (or the pseudogene TRBV3-2) and J usage is TRBJ1-2; D is ambiguous. Trimming cost V 1 base and J 8 bases, with 5 bases left between them. This CDR3 comprises 11 residues. Germline CDR1 and CDR2: LGHDT and YNNKEL (reference sequence). The CDR3 loop reads CASSQGVGYTF. For the CDR3, the DNA is TGTGCCAGCAGCCAAGGAGTCGGCTACACCTTC.

The genes are TRBV11-2 and TRBJ1-4; unclear D gene. CDR3 length equals 14 residues. V was pared by 6 bases and J by 0 bases, with 8 bases between. CDR1 and CDR2 from the germline V gene are SGHAT and FQNNGV. This CDR3 is CASRGMTTNEKLFF. The DNA for the CDR3 is TGTGCCAGCAGGGGCATGACAACTAATGAAAAACTGTTTTTT.

The DNA of the CDR3 is TGTGCCACCAGCAGAGCGTTATTCTATGGCTACACCTTC. Translating it yields CATSRALFYGYTF. This chain joins TRBV15 and TRBJ1-2, with D unclear. Germline CDR1 LNHNV, CDR2 YYDKDF (reference sequence). V shed 1 base and J shed 4 bases, with 7 bases lying between them. The CDR3 runs 13 residues.